These 18 T cell receptor beta chains were all obtained from the same sample, sequenced in a study of PD-1 blockade in classical Hodgkin lymphoma. Method: immunoSEQ multiplex PCR; TCRdb's copy keeps in-frame clones and lacks some. This table holds about 21,000 clones, over 60% found once. Relapses following autologous stem cell transplantation were seen in all patients, with brentuximab vedotin exposure varying. Sequencing used peripheral blood mononuclear cells (PBMCs), obtained at baseline. The receptors originated from a human donor with classical Hodgkin lymphoma.

This clone was seen a handful of times. The chain has TRBV28 and TRBJ1-4; 9 nucleotides match TRBD1. The CDR3 is 13 residues long. V lost 6 bases, J lost 9 bases, and 5 bases stayed unmatched. Germline V gene lookup returns CDR1 MDHEN and CDR2 SYDVKM. The CDR3 reads CASRDRGPQKLFF. In nucleotides, the CDR3 is TGTGCCAGCAGGGACAGGGGACCACAAAAACTGTTTTTT.

This clone has just a few counts. This chain joins TRBV4-3 and TRBJ1-1, with D perhaps TRBD1 (6 bases). The germline gives CDR1 LGHNA, CDR2 YSLEER. V was clipped by 0 bases and J by 0 bases, with 8 bases between them. There are 15 residues in the CDR3. The CDR3 spells CASSQDRGMNTEAFF. CDR3 nucleotides: TGCGCCAGCAGCCAAGACAGGGGAATGAACACTGAAGCTTTCTTT.

The chain recombines TRBV7-9 with TRBJ2-5; D call uncertain. Germline V gene data show CDR1 as SEHNR and CDR2 as FQNEAQ (reference sequence). CDR3 size: 15 residues. With 5 bases removed from V and 2 bases from J, the gap between germline ends came to 15 bases. CDR3 amino acids: CASSPVGVRQETQYF. The CDR3 bases are TGTGCCAGCAGCCCCGTAGGTGTCAGACAAGAGACCCAGTACTTC.

This clone was seen once. This chain links TRBV6-6 with TRBJ2-1, with D tentatively TRBD1 (5 bases). Trimming removed 2 bases at V and 7 bases at J, with 9 bases between. CDR1 and CDR2 from the germline V gene are MNHNY and SVGAGI (reference sequence). The CDR3 spans 13 residues. The CDR3 DNA reads TGTGCCAGCAGTTACGTCAGGGTTAATGAGCAGTTCTTC. It specifies CASSYVRVNEQFF.

As to this clone: Other DNA sequences within the sample encode an identical CDR3. This sequence joins TRBV29-1 and TRBJ2-3; D uncertain. Germline CDR1 is SQVTM and CDR2 is ANQGSEA. This CDR3 contains 12 residues. Trimming took 3 bases from V and 3 from J, leaving 7 bases between them. CDR3 protein: CSVEVGTDTQYF. Here the CDR3 DNA reads TGCAGCGTTGAGGTCGGGACAGATACGCAGTATTTT.

The rearrangement links TRBV6-6 to TRBJ2-7, with D hard to call. The CDR3 spans 12 residues. Germline V gives CDR1 MNHNY, CDR2 SVGAGI (reference sequence). V lost 2 bases to trimming and J lost 6 bases, with 8 bases between them. As DNA, the CDR3 is TGTGCCAGCAGTTACCCGACGGGCGAGCAGTACGTC. Its translation is CASSYPTGEQYV.

The rearrangement uses TRBV5-6 and TRBJ1-5; a possible D gene is TRBD1 (5 bases). The CDR3 totals 14 residues. V lost 4 bases to trimming and J lost 7 bases, with 15 bases between them. Germline CDR1 reads SGHDT; CDR2 reads YYEEEE. CDR3 region: CASSMVGAIQPQHF. The DNA of the CDR3 is TGTGCCAGCAGCATGGTCGGGGCGATACAGCCCCAGCATTTT. The full variable domain, in which reference TRBV5-6 and TRBJ1-5 provide the parts outside the CDR3, is DAGVTQSPTHLIKTRGQQVTLRCSPKSGHDTVSWYQQALGQGPQFIFQYYEEEERQRGNFPDRFSGHQFPNYSSELNVNALLLGDSALYLCASSMVGAIQPQHFGDGTRLSIL.

This chain joins TRBV21-1 and TRBJ2-1; the table's D call, TRBD1, has no DNA check behind it. TRBV21-1 is marked as a pseudogene. The CDR3 has 14 amino acids. Here the CDR3 reads CASSVHHSDNEQFF. The CDR3 DNA follows: TGTGCCAGCAGTGTACACCATTCCGACAATGAGCAGTTCTTC.

The gene calls are TRBV6-1 and TRBJ1-6; maybe TRBD1 (5 bases). The CDR3 has 14 residues. The germline V gene encodes CDR1 MNHNS and CDR2 SASEGT. Trimming took 8 bases from V and 9 from J, leaving 17 bases between them. CDR3: CASRTGQGGSPLHF. Here the CDR3 DNA reads TGTGCCAGCCGGACGGGGCAGGGTGGTTCACCCCTCCACTTT.

This chain links TRBV6-6 with TRBJ1-2; 9 bases align to TRBD1. V lost 7 bases to trimming and J lost 7 bases; unmatched junction nucleotides: 10. Germline V gene lookup returns CDR1 MNHNY and CDR2 SVGAGI (reference sequence). The CDR3 consists of 14 residues. The CDR3 spells CASTQGDRVIGYTF. The DNA of the CDR3 is TGTGCCAGCACTCAAGGGGACAGGGTCATTGGCTACACCTTC.

This clone was detected a few times. The chain couples TRBV7-2 to TRBJ2-6; possible D gene TRBD1, 5 bases. The germline V and J ends were trimmed by 5 bases and 4 bases, with 15 bases remaining between them. This CDR3 comprises 16 residues. The germline gives CDR1 SGHTA, CDR2 FQGNSA. For the CDR3, the DNA is TGTGCCAGCAGCGTACACAGGTTAGCCGGGGCCAACGTCCTGACTTTC. Translated: CASSVHRLAGANVLTF.

V is TRBV28 and J is TRBJ2-7, with a weak D call TRBD2 (6 bases). This CDR3 region has 13 residues. With 6 bases removed from V and 0 bases from J, the gap between germline ends came to 9 bases. Germline V gives CDR1 MDHEN, CDR2 SYDVKM. The CDR3 nucleotides are TGTGCCAGCAGGGGGGACTTCTCCTACGAGCAGTACGTC. Translation: CASRGDFSYEQYV.

V and J are TRBV11-3 and TRBJ2-1; the match to TRBD2 covers 13 bases. Trimming at V came to 5 bases and at J to 5 bases, leaving 3 bases not matched to a gene. The CDR3 extends over 15 amino acids. Germline assignment: CDR1 SGHNT and CDR2 YENEEA. CDR3 region: CASSHGTSGNNEQFF. CDR3 nucleotide sequence: TGTGCCAGCAGCCATGGGACTAGCGGGAACAATGAGCAGTTCTTC.

The chain couples TRBV5-1 to TRBJ2-1, with TRBD1 identical over 7 bases. The germline CDR1 and CDR2 sequences are SGHRS and YFSETQ. The CDR3 is 16 amino acids. After removal of 5 bases from V and 3 bases from J, the junction contained 11 bases not matched to a gene. DNA of the CDR3: TGCGCCAGCAGACGATTGAAAGGGGGCGTCTACAATGAGCAGTTCTTC. Translation gives CASRRLKGGVYNEQFF.

The J gene is TRBJ2-7, the V gene TRBV27; a possible D gene is TRBD1 (5 bases). Germline assignment: CDR1 MNHEY and CDR2 SMNVEV (reference sequence). The V and J ends lost 1 base and 3 bases respectively, with 10 bases between them. There are 14 residues in the CDR3. CDR3 coding DNA: TGTGCCAGCAGTTTATTAGACAGATACTACGAGCAGTACGTC. Translated: CASSLLDRYYEQYV.

The J gene is TRBJ2-1, the V gene TRBV7-6, with 9 bases lining up with TRBD1. Germline CDR1 SGHVS, CDR2 FNYEAQ. V lost 5 bases to trimming and J lost 12 bases; unmatched junction nucleotides: 8. There are 13 residues in the CDR3. The CDR3 loop reads CASSLRDRVSQFF. The CDR3 region has the DNA TGTGCCAGCAGCCTCCGGGACAGGGTTTCGCAGTTCTTC.

The chain joins TRBV19 to TRBJ1-1; D remains unclear. V was trimmed by 5 bases and J by 1 base, leaving 8 bases between them. In germline, CDR1 is LNHDA, CDR2 SQIVND (reference sequence). The CDR3 runs to 13 residues. CDR3 sequence reads: CASSYLGNTEAFF. The CDR3 DNA is TGTGCCAGTAGTTATCTGGGGAACACTGAAGCTTTCTTT.

J is TRBJ2-1 and V is TRBV19; 11 positions match TRBD1. Germline CDR1 is LNHDA and CDR2 is SQIVND (reference sequence). V lost 2 bases to trimming and J lost 4 bases; unmatched junction nucleotides: 4. The CDR3 is 16 amino acids. The CDR3 sequence: CASSISGTGGYNEQFF. The CDR3 nucleotides are TGTGCCAGTAGTATATCCGGGACAGGGGGGTACAATGAGCAGTTCTTC.